This record looks at one T cell receptor beta chain sequence and its context. The same CDR3 also results from other DNA sequences found in this sample. V dropped 0 bases and J dropped 2 bases, with 5 bases sitting between them. From germline, CDR1 is SGDLS and CDR2 YYNGEE. The CDR3 runs to 13 residues. The data derive from a study of blood T cell repertoires in COVID-19. Study at large: Sample material is recorded as cDNA or gDNA derived from T cells, B-cell-depleted T cells, or PBMCs.

In the authors' workflow: The assay estimated nucleated cells by amplifying reference gene primers. The repertoire was sequenced with immunoSEQ multiplex PCR; TCRdb's copy has only in-frame clones and lacks some. That table supplies the V and J calls and clone size; D and trimming were determined from the DNA. The sample carries about 300,000 clones, less than 85% recorded once. The genes are TRBV9 and TRBJ1-1; D ambiguous. This TCR was recovered from a human donor with COVID-19, enrolled during active disease. The donor label of this sample is uncertain. The source material was peripheral blood. CDR3 bases: TGTGCCAGCAGCGTAGCAACAAACACTGAAGCTTTCTTT. Translation gives CASSVATNTEAFF.